This T cell receptor beta chain comes out of a study of control samples from healthy donors and cancer patients. V was cut by 4 bases and J by 7 bases, with 14 bases left in between. The CDR3 runs 13 residues. Germline CDR1 SGDLS, CDR2 YYNGEE. Measured with immunoSEQ multiplex PCR; TCRdb has only the in-frame clones, and not every one. The sample has over 120,000 clones, around 90% seen once. The TCR originated in a man aged 25 to 45 in good health. Sequencing used blood. The chain employs TRBV9 and TRBJ1-1; a weak D match, TRBD1 (5 bases). The chain's CDR3 is CASSSGGTVEAFF. In nucleotides, the CDR3 is TGTGCCAGCAGCTCTGGGGGTACCGTTGAAGCTTTCTTT.